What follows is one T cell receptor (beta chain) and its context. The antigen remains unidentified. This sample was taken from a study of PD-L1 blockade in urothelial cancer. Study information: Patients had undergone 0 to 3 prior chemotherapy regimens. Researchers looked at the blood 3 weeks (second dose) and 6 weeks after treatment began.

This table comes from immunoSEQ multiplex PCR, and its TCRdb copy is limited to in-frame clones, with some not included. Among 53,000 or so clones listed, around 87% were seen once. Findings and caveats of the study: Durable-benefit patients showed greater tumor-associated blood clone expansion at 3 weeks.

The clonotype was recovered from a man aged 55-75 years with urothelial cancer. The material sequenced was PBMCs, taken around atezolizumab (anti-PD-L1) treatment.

The chain's CDR3 is CASSFTGENQPQHF. As DNA, the CDR3 is TGTGCCAGCAGCTTCACAGGGGAGAACCAGCCCCAGCATTTT. The rearrangement joins TRBV7-8 to TRBJ1-5; TRBD1 aligns across 7 bases. Unmatched junction bases numbered 6, after V lost 3 bases and J lost 7 bases. CDR3 length: 14 amino acids. Germline assignment: CDR1 SGHVS and CDR2 FQNEAQ.